Listed here is a single T cell receptor beta chain. Its cognate antigen is unknown. The data belong to a study of a mutant IDH1 vaccine in newly diagnosed glioma. Generated by immunoSEQ multiplex PCR, the TCRdb table keeps only in-frame clones and is missing some. Among 58,000 or so clones listed, about 90% were seen once. Germline V gene sequence: CDR1 SGHNT, CDR2 YYREEE (reference sequence). The CDR3 extends over 13 amino acids. The ends lost 3 bases at V and 7 bases at J; junction bases unmatched: 5. Time point given: week 35, safety follow-up. One vaccine dose held 300 ug of mutant IDH1 20-mer peptide and came with topical imiquimod.

The specimen was PBMCs, collected from a glioma patient whose treatment included an IDH1 peptide vaccine. The rearrangement uses TRBV5-4 and TRBJ2-7; TRBD2 matches at 9 bases. The receptor's source is a man aged 35-49 years with glioma. The CDR3 DNA reads TGTGCCAGCAGCTCCGGGACTAGCCGTGAGCAGTACTTC. This gives the protein CASSSGTSREQYF.